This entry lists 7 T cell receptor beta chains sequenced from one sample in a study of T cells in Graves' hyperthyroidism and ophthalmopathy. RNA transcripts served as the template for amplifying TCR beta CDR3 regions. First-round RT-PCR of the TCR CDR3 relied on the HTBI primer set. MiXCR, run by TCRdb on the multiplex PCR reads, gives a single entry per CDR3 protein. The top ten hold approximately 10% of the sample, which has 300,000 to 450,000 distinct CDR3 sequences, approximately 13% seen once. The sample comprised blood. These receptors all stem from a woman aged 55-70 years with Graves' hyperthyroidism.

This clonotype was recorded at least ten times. CDR3 nucleotides: TGTGCCAGCAGCTGGGGGAGTGAGCAGTTCTTC. Protein: CASSWGSEQFF. The V gene is TRBV7-9, the J gene TRBJ2-1, with D perhaps given as TRBD1 or TRBD2 (5 bases each). The CDR3 runs to 11 residues. In germline, CDR1 is SEHNR, CDR2 FQNEAQ (reference sequence). Trimming left V 4 bases short and J 9 bases short, with 7 bases between.

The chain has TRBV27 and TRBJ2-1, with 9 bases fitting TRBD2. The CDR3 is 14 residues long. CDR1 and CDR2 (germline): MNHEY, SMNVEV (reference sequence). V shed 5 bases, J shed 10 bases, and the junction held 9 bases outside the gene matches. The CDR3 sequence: CASSDTIGLAEQFF. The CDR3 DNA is TGTGCCAGCAGTGATACAATTGGACTAGCGGAGCAGTTCTTC.

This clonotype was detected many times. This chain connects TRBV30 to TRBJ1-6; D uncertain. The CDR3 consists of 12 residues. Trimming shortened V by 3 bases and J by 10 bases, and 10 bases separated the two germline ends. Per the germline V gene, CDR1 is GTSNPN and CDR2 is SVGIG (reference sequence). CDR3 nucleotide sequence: TGTGCCTGGAGCCCAAGGAGCTCACCCCTCCACTTT. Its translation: CAWSPRSSPLHF.

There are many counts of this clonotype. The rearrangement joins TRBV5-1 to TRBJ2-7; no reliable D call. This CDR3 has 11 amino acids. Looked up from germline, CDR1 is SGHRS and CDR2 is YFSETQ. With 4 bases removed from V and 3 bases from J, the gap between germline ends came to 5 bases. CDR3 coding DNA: TGCGCCAGCAGCGGCAACTACGAGCAGTACTTC. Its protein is CASSGNYEQYF. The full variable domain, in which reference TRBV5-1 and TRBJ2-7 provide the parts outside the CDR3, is KAGVTQTPRYLIKTRGQQVTLSCSPISGHRSVSWYQQTPGQGLQFLFEYFSETQRNKGNFPGRFSGRQFSNSRSEMNVSTLELGDSALYLCASSGNYEQYFGPGTRLTVT.

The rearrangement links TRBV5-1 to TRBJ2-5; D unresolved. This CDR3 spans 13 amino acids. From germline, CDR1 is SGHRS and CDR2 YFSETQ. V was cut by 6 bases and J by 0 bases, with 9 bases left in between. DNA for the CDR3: TGCGCCAGCAATCCAGGAGACCAAGAGACCCAGTACTTC. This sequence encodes CASNPGDQETQYF.

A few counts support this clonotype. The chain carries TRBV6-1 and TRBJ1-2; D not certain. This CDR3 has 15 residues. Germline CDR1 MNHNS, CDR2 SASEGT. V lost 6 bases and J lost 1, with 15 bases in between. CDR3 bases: TGTGCCAGCAGAACCGCGGTGGGTAGTAACTATGGCTACACCTTC. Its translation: CASRTAVGSNYGYTF.

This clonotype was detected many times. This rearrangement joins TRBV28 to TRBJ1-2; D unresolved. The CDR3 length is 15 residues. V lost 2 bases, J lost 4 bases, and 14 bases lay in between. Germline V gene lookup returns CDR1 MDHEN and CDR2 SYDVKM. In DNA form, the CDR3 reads TGTGCCAGCAGTTTAGCGGCACCGGGAACCTATGGCTACACCTTC. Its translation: CASSLAAPGTYGYTF.